Listed below are T cell receptor beta chains from one sample, sequenced in a study of shared clonotypes between healthy human individuals. Generated by immunoSEQ multiplex PCR, the TCRdb table keeps only in-frame clones and is missing some. This table holds 2 million to 3 million clones, around nine tenths found once. Sequencing was performed on naive CD4+ T cells sorted from blood. These receptors all stem from a man aged 18 to 30 in good health. CDR3s include the opening cysteine and the closing phenylalanine or tryptophan. D genes are given only for firm matches. Some rows mark clone size as missing; the rest say once, few, many or name a class of expanded clone.

TRBJ1-4,TRBV12-2,once,-,TGTGCAAGTCGCTTAGTTACTAATGAAAAACTGTTTTTT,CASRLVTNEKLFF
TRBJ1-1,TRBV5-1,-,-,TGCGCCAGCAGCTTTATATCTGACAGTAGCACTGAAGCTTTCTTT,CASSFISDSSTEAFF
TRBJ1-2,TRBV28,-,-,TGTGCCAGCAGTGCTGGTGATGGCTACACCTTC,CASSAGDGYTF
TRBJ2-5,TRBV5-4,-,-,TGTGCCAGCAGCTTGAGTGGAGAGACCCAGTACTTC,CASSLSGETQYF
TRBJ2-6,TRBV10-1,-,-,TGCGCCAGCAGTGAACCTGGGGCCAACGTCCTGACTTTC,CASSEPGANVLTF
TRBJ2-7,TRBV5-1,-,-,TGCGCCAGCAGCTTGGCCGAGGTTGGGGGTCTATCCGAGCAGTACTTC,CASSLAEVGGLSEQYF
TRBJ1-4,TRBV2,-,-,TGTGCCAGCAGGAAAACAGCAACTAATGAAAAACTGTTTTTT,CASRKTATNEKLFF
TRBJ1-4,TRBV2,-,-,TGTGCCAGCACCCTGGAACAGCCTGCAACTAATGAAAAACTGTTTTTT,CASTLEQPATNEKLFF
TRBJ2-7,TRBV7-9,-,TRBD2,TGTGCCAGCAGCTCTTTAGCGGGAGGGCGATACGAGCAGTACTTC,CASSSLAGGRYEQYF
TRBJ1-5,TRBV2,-,-,TGTGCCAGCACGTCAGGACCTAATCAGCCCCAGCATTTT,CASTSGPNQPQHF
TRBJ2-7,TRBV7-2,-,-,TGTGCCAGCAGCGCCCTTGAGACTGGTCTCTACGAGCAGTACTTC,CASSALETGLYEQYF
TRBJ2-1,TRBV7-2,-,-,TGTGCCAGCAGCTTAGTTGCCGGGAGCTACAATGAGCAGTTCTTC,CASSLVAGSYNEQFF
TRBJ2-1,TRBV6-5,-,-,TGTGCCAGCAGTTATCCCTTGACTAATGAGCAGTTCTTC,CASSYPLTNEQFF
TRBJ2-5,TRBV9,-,-,TGTGCCAGCAGCCTGGGAGCGGCTCAAGAGACCCAGTACTTC,CASSLGAAQETQYF
TRBJ2-1,TRBV5-4,-,TRBD2,TGTGCCAGCAGCTTGGACGGGGGGTTGAATGAGCAGTTCTTC,CASSLDGGLNEQFF
TRBJ1-2,TRBV18,-,TRBD1,TGTGCCAGCTCACCTCGCGAGGGGGACAGCGGCTACACCTTC,CASSPREGDSGYTF
TRBJ1-1,TRBV18,-,-,TGTGCCAGCTCCTCCCGGGGGGCGCGGGACACTGAAGCTTTCTTT,CASSSRGARDTEAFF
TRBJ1-1,TRBV5-4,-,TRBD1,TGTGCCAGCAGCTCTGGACAGGGAACTGAAGCTTTCTTT,CASSSGQGTEAFF
TRBJ2-7,TRBV6-6,-,TRBD2,TGTGCCAGCAGTTACTCCGGGACTAGCGGCTACGAGCAGTACTTC,CASSYSGTSGYEQYF
TRBJ2-2,TRBV2,-,TRBD1,TGTGCCGGTGGACAGGGGGCGTTGGCCGGGGAGCTGTTTTTT,CAGGQGALAGELFF
TRBJ2-3,TRBV6-1,-,TRBD2,TGTGCCAGCAGTAGAAGCGGGGGGGGCACAGATACGCAGTATTTT,CASSRSGGGTDTQYF
TRBJ2-7,TRBV11-2,-,-,TGTGCCAGCAGCTTAGACGGGGTGAGCTCCTACGAGCAGTACTTC,CASSLDGVSSYEQYF
TRBJ2-1,TRBV5-1,few,TRBD1,TGCGCCAGCAGCTTGGGGGACAGGGGCAATGAGCAGTTCTTC,CASSLGDRGNEQFF
TRBJ1-4,TRBV9,-,-,TGTGCCAGCAGCGTAGATGGTCAGGGAGGGGAAAAACTGTTTTTT,CASSVDGQGGEKLFF
TRBJ1-2,TRBV28,-,-,TGTGCCAGCAGCCTTATACAGAATGGCTATGGCTACACCTTC,CASSLIQNGYGYTF
TRBJ1-2,TRBV19,-,TRBD1,TGTGCCAGTATGGGACAGGGGGCGACTCGGTATGGCTACACCTTC,CASMGQGATRYGYTF
TRBJ2-2,TRBV11-2,-,-,TGTGCCAGCAGCTTTCAGGGGTCGAACACCGGGGAGCTGTTTTTT,CASSFQGSNTGELFF
TRBJ2-2,TRBV25-1,-,TRBD1,TGTGCCAGCAGCGGACAGGGTACGTCCGGGGAGCTGTTTTTT,CASSGQGTSGELFF
TRBJ2-1,TRBV5-4,-,TRBD2,TGTGCCAGCAGCTTGTGGACTAGCGGGAGGGGCAATGAGCAGTTCTTC,CASSLWTSGRGNEQFF
TRBJ1-1,TRBV15,few,-,TGTGCCACCAGCAGAGTCGGTGGGGACACTGAAGCTTTCTTT,CATSRVGGDTEAFF
TRBJ2-7,TRBV2,-,-,TGTGCCAGCCAGGGCATGGGCGAGCAGTACTTC,CASQGMGEQYF